This T cell receptor (beta chain) was captured by sequencing in a study of beta chain features in type 1 diabetes. Study-level findings and limits: An over-representation of cells with high TCR expression could result from cDNA sequencing.

For this clone: Its specificity is not known.

Expressed TCRB transcripts were sequenced, since all the RNA that had been isolated was reverse transcribed. Libraries were prepared by immunoSEQ multiplex PCR; TCRdb keeps only in-frame clonotypes and omits some of them. The data show 70,000 to 95,000 clones, approximately 32% seen once. V was clipped by 7 bases and J by 1 base; unmatched bases: 7. From germline, CDR1 is SQVTM and CDR2 ANQGSEA. This CDR3 region has 13 residues. This sequence originates from a young woman in good health. Sequencing used stem cell memory CD4+ T cells from blood. The chain uses TRBV29-1 and TRBJ2-7, with 7 bases lining up with TRBD1. CDR3 sequence: CSASGTESYEQYF. The CDR3 DNA reads TGCAGCGCTTCCGGGACAGAATCCTACGAGCAGTACTTC.